The 25 T cell receptor beta chains presented below share a single source sample, sequenced in a study of PD-1 blockade in mismatch repair-deficient tumors. Data came from immunoSEQ multiplex PCR; TCRdb stores just in-frame clones and leaves some out. The sample consists of some 120,000 clones, over 60% of them appearing once. Sequencing used peripheral blood, obtained more than 58 weeks after starting pembrolizumab. The receptors were gathered from an adult with mismatch repair-deficient cancer.

The rearrangement joins TRBV29-1 to TRBJ2-6; no firm D call. Germline V gene lookup returns CDR1 SQVTM and CDR2 ANQGSEA. Between the trimmed V and J ends, which lost 4 bases and 0 bases, there was a span of 13 bases. The CDR3 contains 16 residues. The CDR3 is CSVVSLPSSGANVLTF. CDR3 nucleotide sequence: TGCAGCGTTGTCTCCCTTCCAAGCTCTGGGGCCAACGTCCTGACTTTC. Looking up the rest from reference TRBV29-1 and TRBJ2-6 gives the full variable domain: SAVISQKPSRDICQRGTSLTIQCQVDSQVTMMFWYRQQPGQSLTLIATANQGSEATYESGFVIDKFPISRPNLTFSTLTVSNMSPEDSSIYLCSVVSLPSSGANVLTFGAGSRLTVL.

The genes are TRBV27 and TRBJ2-7; 10 bases fit TRBD2. Germline CDR1 reads MNHEY; CDR2 reads SMNVEV (reference sequence). Unmatched junction bases numbered 16, after V lost 2 bases and J lost 3 bases. The CDR3 contains 19 residues. CDR3 bases: TGTGCCAGCAGTTTAACAGGGGCTAGCGGGAGCTCGTACTACTACGAGCAGTACTTC. As protein: CASSLTGASGSSYYYEQYF.

V usage is TRBV6-5 and J usage is TRBJ1-2, with D perhaps TRBD1 (5 bases). CDR3 length: 14 amino acids. The germline CDR1 and CDR2 sequences are MNHEY and SVGAGI. V was cut by 4 bases and J by 4 bases, with 13 bases left in between. CDR3 sequence (DNA): TGTGCCAGCAGTTGGGGGGGAGCCGGCTATGGCTACACCTTC. As protein: CASSWGGAGYGYTF.

The CDR3 DNA reads as TGTGCCACCAGCAGAGGGGGTTCGAGCGGGAGGACTGAGCAGTTCTTC. Its translation: CATSRGGSSGRTEQFF. The chain links TRBV15 to TRBJ2-1; 9 bases are a match to TRBD2. Germline V CDR1 and CDR2: LNHNV, YYDKDF (reference sequence). This CDR3 region has 16 residues. J lost 9 bases, V lost 1 base, and 10 bases had no gene match.

This clone was found a few times. The rearrangement uses TRBV4-3 and TRBJ2-2; D is perhaps TRBD1 or TRBD2 (5 bases each). Germline CDR1 and CDR2: LGHNA and YSLEER. The CDR3 is made up of 14 amino acids. Trimming removed 4 bases at V and 5 bases at J, with 11 bases between. This chain's CDR3 is CASSRQGGTGELFF. The CDR3 nucleotides read TGCGCCAGCAGCCGTCAGGGCGGGACCGGGGAGCTGTTTTTT.

The chain joins TRBV7-2 to TRBJ2-7, with D unclear. The CDR3 is 12 amino acids. Trimming left V 1 base short and J 6 bases short, with 7 bases between. Germline V CDR1 and CDR2: SGHTA, FQGNSA. The CDR3 nucleotides read TGTGCCAGCAGCTTAGGGCCTAGCGAGCAGTACTTC. Residues: CASSLGPSEQYF.

This clone has just a few counts. The chain is built from TRBV5-1 and TRBJ2-7, with 7 bases matching TRBD1. Unmatched junction bases numbered 7, after V lost 5 bases and J lost 2 bases. CDR1 is SGHRS, CDR2 YFSETQ, per germline. The CDR3 totals 14 residues. CDR3 region: CASRPTGDTYEQYF. The CDR3 nucleotides read TGCGCCAGCAGGCCCACAGGGGACACCTACGAGCAGTACTTC.

The chain recombines TRBV13 with TRBJ2-6; TRBD1 matches at 7 bases. The CDR3 is 18 amino acids. Germline CDR1 reads PRHDT; CDR2 reads FYEKMQ (reference sequence). After removal of 3 bases from V and 3 bases from J, the junction contained 11 bases not matched to a gene. CDR3 sequence (DNA): TGTGCCAGCAGCTTCCTGACAGGGATACGAGGTGGGGCCAACGTCCTGACTTTC. It is translated as CASSFLTGIRGGANVLTF.

This clone was detected once. V and J are TRBV5-6 and TRBJ1-1, with D perhaps matching TRBD1 (5 bases). The V gene lost 0 bases and the J gene lost 6 bases, with 9 bases spanning the gap. CDR1 is SGHDT, CDR2 YYEEEE, per germline. CDR3 length: 13 residues. The CDR3 protein is CASSLVRVAEAFF. Here the CDR3 DNA reads TGTGCCAGCAGCTTGGTCAGGGTGGCTGAAGCTTTCTTT.

The chain combines TRBV2 with TRBJ1-2, with D possibly TRBD1 on 5 matching bases. Per the germline V gene, CDR1 is SNHLY and CDR2 is FYNNEI. The CDR3 is 11 residues long. V shed 4 bases and J shed 8 bases, with 8 bases lying between them. This CDR3 reads CASSVGVGYTF. CDR3 nucleotide sequence: TGTGCCAGCAGTGTAGGGGTAGGCTACACCTTC.

The chain joins TRBV10-1 to TRBJ1-1; D not certain. V was cut by 4 bases and J by 3 bases, with 9 bases left in between. The CDR3 runs 13 residues. Germline CDR1 reads WNHNN; CDR2 reads SYGVQD (reference sequence). This CDR3 is CASSVGRDTEAFF. The DNA for the CDR3 is TGCGCCAGCAGTGTTGGCCGAGACACTGAAGCTTTCTTT.

The gene calls are TRBV5-5 and TRBJ2-7; 10 bases align to TRBD2. V gave up 4 bases and J gave up 2 bases; unmatched junction bases: 6. Germline loops: CDR1 SGHKS, CDR2 YYEKEE (reference sequence). The CDR3 consists of 15 residues. CDR3 DNA sequence: TGTGCCAGCAGCCGGTTACTAGCGGGACCCTACGAGCAGTACTTC. Encoded protein: CASSRLLAGPYEQYF.

The rearrangement uses TRBV13 and TRBJ2-7; 12 bases map to TRBD1. V gave up 5 bases and J gave up 4 bases; unmatched junction bases: 9. The CDR3 runs to 16 residues. CDR1 and CDR2 from the germline V gene are PRHDT and FYEKMQ (reference sequence). DNA of the CDR3: TGTGCCAGCAGCACCAAGGGGACAGGGGGCGTATACGAGCAGTACTTC. It codes for CASSTKGTGGVYEQYF.

The chain is built from TRBV4-2 and TRBJ2-1; D remains ambiguous. CDR3 size: 14 residues. V was cut by 4 bases and J by 8 bases, with 15 bases left in between. The V gene's germline CDR1 is LGHNA and CDR2 YNFKEQ. This chain's CDR3 is CASSLRASVHEQFF. For the CDR3, the DNA is TGTGCCAGCAGCCTCCGGGCGAGCGTCCATGAGCAGTTCTTC.

This clone was recorded only once. The chain has TRBV6-1 and TRBJ2-5; the match to TRBD1 covers 7 bases. Looked up from germline, CDR1 is MNHNS and CDR2 is SASEGT. CDR3 size: 16 residues. V was clipped by 4 bases and J by 2 bases; unmatched bases: 10. The CDR3 region is CASSASPGTVQETQYF. The CDR3, as DNA: TGTGCCAGCAGTGCCAGCCCCGGGACAGTACAAGAGACCCAGTACTTC.

The genes are TRBV5-1 and TRBJ2-7, with 15 bases matching TRBD2. There are 15 residues in the CDR3. Germline assignment: CDR1 SGHRS and CDR2 YFSETQ. V gave up 5 bases and J gave up 4 bases; unmatched junction bases: 4. CDR3: CASRPGLAGGYEQYF. The CDR3 DNA follows: TGCGCCAGCAGACCCGGACTAGCGGGAGGGTACGAGCAGTACTTC.

The chain links TRBV30 to TRBJ2-3, with a weak D call TRBD2 (5 bases). The CDR3 extends over 15 amino acids. V lost 1 base and J 1 base, leaving 12 bases between the germline ends. The germline CDR1 and CDR2 sequences are GTSNPN and SVGIG (reference sequence). This CDR3 reads CAWSDNTGGTDTQYF. The DNA for the CDR3 is TGTGCCTGGAGTGACAACACCGGGGGCACAGATACGCAGTATTTT.

The chain carries TRBV10-3 and TRBJ1-2; D is ambiguous. V lost 4 bases, J lost 8 bases, and 14 bases lay in between. The germline V gene has CDR1 ENHRY and CDR2 SYGVKD. This CDR3 comprises 13 residues. The CDR3 loop is CAISVESSGGYTF. As DNA, the CDR3 is TGTGCCATCAGTGTAGAATCCTCGGGAGGCTACACCTTC.

V is TRBV19 and J is TRBJ1-3; D is unclear. The CDR3 is made up of 14 amino acids. Germline V gene lookup returns CDR1 LNHDA and CDR2 SQIVND (reference sequence). Trimming stripped 6 bases from V and 2 bases from J, with 11 bases between. The CDR3 DNA follows: TGTGCCAGTAGCCCGGCGGCCGCTGGAAACACCATATATTTT. It is translated as CASSPAAAGNTIYF.

V is TRBV5-8 and J is TRBJ2-5, with D possibly being TRBD2 (5 bases). Germline V gives CDR1 SGHTS, CDR2 YDEGEE. V was cut by 5 bases and J by 5 bases, with 22 bases left in between. CDR3 length: 16 amino acids. The CDR3 spells CASSSGGGLALETQYF. The CDR3 region has the DNA TGTGCCAGCAGTTCTGGCGGAGGACTTGCCTTGGAGACCCAGTACTTC. The full variable domain, in which reference TRBV5-8 and TRBJ2-5 provide the parts outside the CDR3, is EAGVTQSPTHLIKTRGQQATLRCSPISGHTSVYWYQQALGLGLQFLLWYDEGEERNRGNFPPRFSGRQFPNYSSELNVNALELEDSALYLCASSSGGGLALETQYFGPGTRLLVL.

Of note for this clone: The same CDR3 also results from other DNA sequences found in this sample. The V call is TRBV9, the J call TRBJ2-7, with TRBD1 identical over 10 bases. Germline CDR1 reads SGDLS; CDR2 reads YYNGEE. This CDR3 is 13 amino acids long. The V segment lost 3 bases and the J segment 5 bases; nucleotides outside the gene matches: 2. The CDR3 DNA follows: TGTGCCAGCAGCGCGGGACAGGGGAACGAGCAGTACTTC. This encodes CASSAGQGNEQYF. The variable domain in full, completed from reference TRBV9 and TRBJ2-7, reads DSGVTQTPKHLITATGQRVTLRCSPRSGDLSVYWYQQSLDQGLQFLIQYYNGEERAKGNILERFSAQQFPDLHSELNLSSLELGDSALYFCASSAGQGNEQYFGPGTRLTVT.

The chain uses TRBV7-2 and TRBJ2-7, with TRBD2 identical over 10 bases. Germline assignment: CDR1 SGHTA and CDR2 FQGNSA. This CDR3 is 14 amino acids long. V was clipped by 5 bases and J by 2 bases; unmatched bases: 3. The CDR3 protein is CASSPSGSPYEQYF. In DNA form, the CDR3 reads TGTGCCAGCAGCCCTAGCGGGAGCCCCTACGAGCAGTACTTC.

The chain has TRBV5-1 and TRBJ2-6, with D tentatively TRBD2 (6 bases). Germline lookup yields CDR1 SGHRS and CDR2 YFSETQ. There are 16 residues in the CDR3. Trimming removed 0 bases from V and 2 bases from J, with 9 bases in between. In DNA, the CDR3 is TGCGCCAGCAGCTTGGATGGAGGGCCTGGGGCCAACGTCCTGACTTTC. Its protein product is CASSLDGGPGANVLTF.

This chain joins TRBV5-8 and TRBJ1-5; D possibly corresponds to TRBD1 (6 bases). This CDR3 region has 16 residues. Trimming removed 2 bases at V and 6 bases at J, with 18 bases between. Germline V gives CDR1 SGHTS, CDR2 YDEGEE. The DNA of the CDR3 is TGTGCCAGCAGCTTTCAAACAGGGTGGGTAGGTCAGCCCCAGCATTTT. Its translation: CASSFQTGWVGQPQHF. The variable domain in full, with the rest retrieved from reference TRBV5-8 and TRBJ1-5, is EAGVTQSPTHLIKTRGQQATLRCSPISGHTSVYWYQQALGLGLQFLLWYDEGEERNRGNFPPRFSGRQFPNYSSELNVNALELEDSALYLCASSFQTGWVGQPQHFGDGTRLSIL.

This clone is deemed medium-sized (0.01 to 0.1%). The sample contains more than one DNA sequence encoding this CDR3. J is TRBJ2-7 and V is TRBV7-9; no clear D. V lost 4 bases, J lost 3 bases, and 7 bases lay in between. Germline loops: CDR1 SEHNR, CDR2 FQNEAQ (reference sequence). This CDR3 is 12 amino acids long. The CDR3 is CASSSSYYEQYF. The CDR3 DNA reads as TGTGCCAGCAGCTCTTCATACTACGAGCAGTACTTC. Based on the CDR3 plus reference TRBV7-9 and TRBJ2-7, the full variable domain is DTGVSQNPRHKITKRGQNVTFRCDPISEHNRLYWYRQTLGQGPEFLTYFQNEAQLEKSRLLSDRFSAERPKGSFSTLEIQRTEQGDSAMYLCASSSSYYEQYFGPGTRLTVT.